This T cell receptor beta chain was identified during a study of blood T cell repertoires in COVID-19. Study summary: The United States, Italy and Spain provided the acute and convalescent COVID-19 samples.

Clinical history reported by participants formed the basis on which cohorts were assigned. In the authors' workflow: How many nucleated cells were present was estimated from reference gene primer amplification. TCRdb's copy holds only in-frame clones and misses some; the assay was immunoSEQ multiplex PCR. V, J and clone size were drawn from that table, and D and trimming were deduced from the DNA. The table records fewer than 350,000 clones, roughly 90% of them present only once. The sequence was obtained from a woman younger than 35 with acute COVID-19. The specimen was PBMCs or T cells enriched from blood (not recorded which).

The CDR3 reads CASSIRGLAEPNRQFF. DNA of the CDR3: TGTGCCAGCAGTATTCGAGGACTAGCGGAGCCGAATAGGCAGTTCTTC. V usage is TRBV27 and J usage is TRBJ2-1; 10 bases fit TRBD2. The CDR3 covers 16 residues. V lost 5 bases and J lost 12; bases outside the gene matches: 16. Per the germline V gene, CDR1 is MNHEY and CDR2 is SMNVEV (reference sequence).